The rows below give T cell receptor beta chains drawn from one sample of a study of shared clonotypes between healthy human individuals. The method was immunoSEQ multiplex PCR; TCRdb's version includes in-frame clones alone and lacks a portion of them. The table lists over a million clones, approximately 98.5% of them singletons. The sample was naive CD4+ T cells sorted from blood. The receptors shown here come from a man aged 25-45 years in good health. CDR3s include the opening cysteine and the closing phenylalanine or tryptophan. A D gene is named only where the DNA matches it firmly. The size entry is marked missing in some rows and otherwise reads once, few, many or a size class.

D | J | V | size | CDR3 | DNA
. | TRBJ2-2 | TRBV5-1 | . | CASSPRTDFNTGELFF | TGCGCCAGCAGCCCCCGGACAGACTTTAACACCGGGGAGCTGTTTTTT
. | TRBJ1-5 | TRBV6-5 | once | CASGGSQPQHF | TGTGCCAGCGGGGGGTCTCAGCCCCAGCATTTT
TRBD1 | TRBJ1-4 | TRBV30 | . | CAWSEGTGDAEKLFF | TGTGCCTGGAGTGAGGGGACAGGGGATGCGGAAAAACTGTTTTTT
. | TRBJ2-7 | TRBV6-5 | . | CASSPGLERYEQYF | TGTGCCAGCAGTCCCGGACTTGAGAGGTACGAGCAGTACTTC
. | TRBJ1-5 | TRBV2 | . | CASSELGAGQPQHF | TGTGCCAGCAGTGAATTGGGGGCCGGTCAGCCCCAGCATTTT
. | TRBJ1-2 | TRBV21-1 | . | CASSKWDSLF | TGTGCCAGCAGCAAATGGGACAGCCTCTTC
. | TRBJ2-5 | TRBV9 | . | CASSGRGVGETQYF | TGTGCCAGCAGCGGACGAGGGGTGGGAGAGACCCAGTACTTC
. | TRBJ2-7 | TRBV6-1 | once | CASTANPTRKQYF | TGTGCCAGCACAGCGAATCCCACCCGAAAGCAGTACTTC
. | TRBJ2-1 | TRBV2 | . | CASRTGQELNHEQFF | TGTGCCAGCAGAACAGGTCAAGAACTAAATCATGAGCAGTTCTTC
TRBD1 | TRBJ2-7 | TRBV19 | . | CASSPRTGGLYEQYF | TGTGCCAGTAGTCCCCGGACAGGGGGCTTGTACGAGCAGTACTTC
. | TRBJ1-2 | TRBV28 | . | CASSFPLQGSHGYTF | TGTGCCAGCAGTTTCCCCTTACAGGGCTCACATGGCTACACCTTC
. | TRBJ2-7 | TRBV2 | . | CASSERGVGQYF | TGTGCCAGCAGTGAACGCGGGGTCGGGCAGTACTTC
. | TRBJ2-2 | TRBV28 | . | CASSQNSWELFF | TGTGCCAGCAGTCAGAACAGCTGGGAGCTGTTTTTT
. | TRBJ2-7 | TRBV10-1 | . | CASSVSDKPYEQYF | TGCGCCAGCAGTGTGTCCGACAAGCCCTACGAGCAGTACTTC
. | TRBJ2-7 | TRBV28 | . | CASSQTGGSVVGQYF | TGTGCCAGCAGTCAAACCGGGGGCAGCGTTGTGGGGCAGTACTTC
. | TRBJ2-3 | TRBV11-3 | . | CASSLGGVFNGTDTQYF | TGTGCCAGCAGCTTAGGAGGCGTATTCAACGGCACAGATACGCAGTATTTT
. | TRBJ1-3 | TRBV19 | . | CASSILGISGNTIYF | TGTGCCAGTAGTATATTGGGGATCTCTGGAAACACCATATATTTT
. | TRBJ1-1 | TRBV28 | . | CASIPQVGEAFF | TGTGCCAGCATTCCTCAAGTCGGTGAAGCTTTCTTT
. | TRBJ1-1 | TRBV18 | . | CASSTKQGNTEAFF | TGTGCCAGCTCCACCAAGCAGGGGAACACTGAAGCTTTCTTT
. | TRBJ2-5 | TRBV18 | . | CASSPREAQETQYF | TGTGCCAGCTCACCACGTGAAGCCCAAGAGACCCAGTACTTC
. | TRBJ2-3 | TRBV4-3 | . | CASSQRGTDTQYF | TGCGCCAGCAGCCAGAGGGGCACAGATACGCAGTATTTT
. | TRBJ2-2 | TRBV6-5 | . | CASSFSGELFF | TGTGCCAGCAGTTTCTCCGGGGAGCTGTTTTTT
. | TRBJ1-1 | TRBV6-5 | . | CASNHPRGSTEAFF | TGTGCCAGCAATCACCCCCGGGGGAGCACTGAAGCTTTCTTT
TRBD1 | TRBJ1-5 | TRBV19 | . | CASSINAGGGQPQHF | TGTGCCAGTAGTATTAATGCAGGGGGCGGTCAGCCCCAGCATTTT
. | TRBJ2-2 | TRBV5-6 | . | CASGWANTGELFF | TGTGCCAGCGGTTGGGCGAACACCGGGGAGCTGTTTTTT
. | TRBJ1-1 | TRBV5-4 | . | CASSWTGKDTEAFF | TGTGCCAGCAGCTGGACGGGGAAGGACACTGAAGCTTTCTTT
TRBD1 | TRBJ1-5 | TRBV10-3 | . | CAITSGQASQPQHF | TGTGCCATCACCTCAGGACAGGCCAGTCAGCCCCAGCATTTT
. | TRBJ2-2 | TRBV10-3 | . | CAIRKGTDTGELFF | TGTGCCATCAGGAAGGGGACCGACACCGGGGAGCTGTTTTTT
. | TRBJ1-2 | TRBV30 | . | CAWSAGEGYTF | TGTGCCTGGAGTGCTGGGGAGGGCTACACCTTC
TRBD2 | TRBJ2-7 | TRBV7-3 | . | CASSPGLAKSYEQYF | TGTGCCAGCAGCCCGGGACTAGCGAAAAGCTACGAGCAGTACTTC
TRBD1 | TRBJ2-7 | TRBV10-3 | . | CAISVLGTGSSYEQYF | TGTGCCATCAGTGTGCTCGGGACAGGGAGCTCCTACGAGCAGTACTTC
TRBD1 | TRBJ2-5 | TRBV18 | . | CASTGQGANRRETQYF | TGTGCCAGCACGGGACAGGGAGCAAACAGGAGAGAGACCCAGTACTTC
. | TRBJ2-3 | TRBV6-6 | . | CASSPPGGPSTDTQYF | TGTGCCAGCAGTCCGCCGGGCGGGCCGAGCACAGATACGCAGTATTTT
. | TRBJ1-5 | TRBV25-1 | . | CASSEYVSNQPQHF | TGTGCCAGCAGTGAATACGTTAGCAATCAGCCCCAGCATTTT
TRBD1 | TRBJ1-2 | TRBV5-6 | . | CASSLFPGGSYGYTF | TGTGCCAGCAGCTTGTTCCCAGGGGGAAGTTATGGCTACACCTTC
. | TRBJ1-5 | TRBV19 | . | CASSISPEVPQHF | TGTGCCAGTAGTATAAGCCCCGAGGTGCCCCAGCATTTT
TRBD2 | TRBJ2-7 | TRBV27 | . | CASTRTGGRNSYEQYF | TGTGCCAGCACCAGGACGGGGGGTCGAAACTCCTACGAGCAGTACTTC
. | TRBJ1-2 | TRBV11-1 | . | CASSPGGYYGYTF | TGTGCCAGCAGCCCGGGTGGTTACTATGGCTACACCTTC
. | TRBJ2-7 | TRBV6-4 | . | CASTGSYEQYF | TGTGCCAGCACCGGGAGCTACGAGCAGTACTTC
. | TRBJ2-7 | TRBV5-4 | . | CASNLVGASYEQYF | TGTGCCAGCAACCTCGTTGGAGCCTCCTACGAGCAGTACTTC
. | TRBJ1-1 | TRBV18 | . | CASSPLGTKRNTEAFF | TGTGCCAGCTCACCACTGGGGACCAAAAGGAACACTGAAGCTTTCTTT
. | TRBJ1-3 | TRBV30 | . | CAWSRGDSGNTIYF | TGTGCCTGGAGTAGAGGGGACTCTGGAAACACCATATATTTT
. | TRBJ2-2 | TRBV9 | . | CASSVGGNTGELFF | TGTGCCAGCAGCGTAGGAGGGAACACCGGGGAGCTGTTTTTT
. | TRBJ2-7 | TRBV10-3 | . | CAISESGLSRSYEQYF | TGTGCCATCAGTGAGTCGGGACTTTCAAGGTCCTACGAGCAGTACTTC
. | TRBJ2-2 | TRBV18 | . | CASSPKAGGTGELFF | TGTGCCAGCTCACCAAAGGCCGGGGGCACCGGGGAGCTGTTTTTT
TRBD2 | TRBJ2-1 | TRBV5-4 | . | CASSLASGRLYNEQFF | TGTGCCAGCAGCTTGGCTAGCGGGAGGCTCTACAATGAGCAGTTCTTC
TRBD1 | TRBJ1-1 | TRBV18 | . | CASSPGTGLLTEAFF | TGTGCCAGCTCACCTGGGACAGGGCTGCTCACTGAAGCTTTCTTT
. | TRBJ2-7 | TRBV5-4 | . | CASSLVGSPAEQYF | TGTGCCAGCAGCTTGGTCGGGAGTCCCGCCGAGCAGTACTTC
TRBD2 | TRBJ2-1 | TRBV18 | . | CASSPRGGSNEQFF | TGTGCCAGCTCACCACGCGGCGGGAGCAATGAGCAGTTCTTC
TRBD2 | TRBJ2-7 | TRBV4-2 | . | CASSHPRTSGSPEQYF | TGTGCCAGCAGCCACCCCCGGACTAGCGGGAGCCCCGAGCAGTACTTC
TRBD1 | TRBJ1-5 | TRBV7-9 | . | CASSLAGQVNQPQHF | TGTGCCAGCAGCTTGGCAGGACAGGTTAATCAGCCCCAGCATTTT
TRBD1 | TRBJ2-7 | TRBV10-3 | . | CAISERPGQGSYEQYF | TGTGCCATCAGTGAGAGGCCGGGACAGGGCTCCTACGAGCAGTACTTC
. | TRBJ2-1 | TRBV7-6 | . | CASSLAGRSNEQFF | TGTGCCAGCAGCTTGGCAGGGCGGAGTAATGAGCAGTTCTTC
. | TRBJ2-3 | TRBV7-2 | . | CASSWGADTQYF | TGTGCCAGCAGCTGGGGGGCAGATACGCAGTATTTT
TRBD2 | TRBJ2-1 | TRBV28 | . | CASISPLAESYNEQFF | TGTGCCAGCATCTCCCCTCTAGCGGAATCCTACAATGAGCAGTTCTTC
. | TRBJ2-1 | TRBV7-3 | . | CASSLKGRGLASGDNEQFF | TGTGCCAGCAGCTTAAAGGGCAGGGGGCTGGCTAGCGGGGACAATGAGCAGTTCTTC
. | TRBJ1-2 | TRBV6-1 | . | CASSADRRGYTF | TGTGCCAGCAGTGCCGACAGGCGCGGCTACACCTTC
. | TRBJ1-1 | TRBV18 | once | CASSRGGGRMNTEAFF | TGTGCCAGCTCACGCGGTGGAGGGCGGATGAACACTGAAGCTTTCTTT
. | TRBJ2-2 | TRBV28 | . | CASSLITGVANTGELFF | TGTGCCAGCAGTTTAATAACCGGGGTAGCGAACACCGGGGAGCTGTTTTTT
TRBD2 | TRBJ2-1 | TRBV7-6 | . | CASSSLMRESGNEQFF | TGTGCCAGCAGCAGCTTGATGCGGGAGTCGGGAAATGAGCAGTTCTTC